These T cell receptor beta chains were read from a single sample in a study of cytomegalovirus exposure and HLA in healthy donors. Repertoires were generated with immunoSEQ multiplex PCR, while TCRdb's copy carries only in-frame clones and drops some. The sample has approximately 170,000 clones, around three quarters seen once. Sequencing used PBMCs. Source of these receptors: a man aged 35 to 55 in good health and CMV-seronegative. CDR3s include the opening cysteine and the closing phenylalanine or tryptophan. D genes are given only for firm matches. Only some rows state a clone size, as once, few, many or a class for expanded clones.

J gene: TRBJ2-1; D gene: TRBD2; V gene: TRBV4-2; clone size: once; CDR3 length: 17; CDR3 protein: CASSQDPSGSYYNEQFF; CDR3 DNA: TGTGCCAGCAGCCAAGATCCTAGCGGGAGTTACTACAATGAGCAGTTCTTC
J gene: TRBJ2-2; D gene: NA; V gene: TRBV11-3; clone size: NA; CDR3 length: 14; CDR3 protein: CATGRGPNTGELFF; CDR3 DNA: TGTGCCACCGGGAGAGGTCCGAACACCGGGGAGCTGTTTTTT
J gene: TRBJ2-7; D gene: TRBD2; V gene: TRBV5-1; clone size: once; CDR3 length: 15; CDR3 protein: CASSLVLAGAGEQYF; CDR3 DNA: TGCGCCAGCAGCTTGGTTCTAGCGGGAGCCGGGGAGCAGTACTTC
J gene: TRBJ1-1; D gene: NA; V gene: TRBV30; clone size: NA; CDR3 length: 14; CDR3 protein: CAWSAPDTNTEAFF; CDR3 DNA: TGTGCCTGGAGTGCTCCGGACACGAACACTGAAGCTTTCTTT
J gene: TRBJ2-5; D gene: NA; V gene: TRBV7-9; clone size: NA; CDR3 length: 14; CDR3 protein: CASSLTQGKETQYF; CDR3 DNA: TGTGCCAGCAGCCTAACACAGGGAAAAGAGACCCAGTACTTC
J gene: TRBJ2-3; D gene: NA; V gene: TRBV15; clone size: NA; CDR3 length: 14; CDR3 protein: CATSRDFAADTQYF; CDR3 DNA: TGTGCCACCAGCAGAGATTTTGCAGCAGATACGCAGTATTTT
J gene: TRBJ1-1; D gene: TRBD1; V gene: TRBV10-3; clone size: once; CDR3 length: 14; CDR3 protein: CAIRNRGGRTEAFF; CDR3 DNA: TGTGCCATCAGAAACAGGGGTGGAAGGACTGAAGCTTTCTTT
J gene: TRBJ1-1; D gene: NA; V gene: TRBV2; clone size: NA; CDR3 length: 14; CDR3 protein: CASIYLPGPTEAFF; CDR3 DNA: TGTGCCAGCATCTATCTCCCAGGGCCCACTGAAGCTTTCTTT
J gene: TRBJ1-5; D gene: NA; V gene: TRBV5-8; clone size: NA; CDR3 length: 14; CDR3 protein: CASSFKARDQPQHF; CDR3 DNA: TGTGCCAGCAGCTTTAAAGCCCGTGATCAGCCCCAGCATTTT
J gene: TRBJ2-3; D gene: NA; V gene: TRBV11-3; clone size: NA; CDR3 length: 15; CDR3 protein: CASSPQASRTDTQYF; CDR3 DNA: TGTGCCAGCAGCCCGCAAGCCTCCCGCACAGATACGCAGTATTTT
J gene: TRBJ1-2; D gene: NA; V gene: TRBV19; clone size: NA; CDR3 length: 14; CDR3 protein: CASRKERALYGYTF; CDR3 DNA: TGTGCCAGTAGAAAGGAGCGGGCCCTCTATGGCTACACCTTC
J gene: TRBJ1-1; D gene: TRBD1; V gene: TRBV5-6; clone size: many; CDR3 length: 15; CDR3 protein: CASSTLRPGGIGAFF; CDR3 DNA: TGTGCCAGCAGCACACTACGGCCAGGGGGCATCGGGGCTTTCTTT
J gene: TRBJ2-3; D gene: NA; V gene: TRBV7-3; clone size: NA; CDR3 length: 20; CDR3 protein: CASSLSLAPALQGHTDTQYF; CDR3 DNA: TGTGCCAGCAGCTTAAGTCTAGCCCCGGCCCTCCAAGGCCACACAGATACGCAGTATTTT
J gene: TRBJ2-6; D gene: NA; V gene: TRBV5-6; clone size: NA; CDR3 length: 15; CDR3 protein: CASSLGRAGANVLTF; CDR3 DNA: TGTGCCAGCAGCTTGGGCAGGGCTGGGGCCAACGTCCTGACTTTC
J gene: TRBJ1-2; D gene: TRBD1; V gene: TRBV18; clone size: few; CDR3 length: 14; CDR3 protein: CASSQWGQNYGYTF; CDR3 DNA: TGTGCCAGCTCCCAATGGGGACAGAACTATGGCTACACCTTC
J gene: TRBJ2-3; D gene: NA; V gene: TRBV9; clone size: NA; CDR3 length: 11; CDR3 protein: CASSFADTQYF; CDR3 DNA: TGTGCCAGCAGCTTCGCAGATACGCAGTATTTT
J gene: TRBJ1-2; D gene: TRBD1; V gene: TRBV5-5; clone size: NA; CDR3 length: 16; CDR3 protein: CASSGRDRGFNYGYTF; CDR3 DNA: TGTGCCAGCAGCGGCCGGGACAGGGGTTTTAACTATGGCTACACCTTC
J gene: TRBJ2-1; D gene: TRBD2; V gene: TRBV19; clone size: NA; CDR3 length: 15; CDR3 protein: CASSYRLAGVNEQFF; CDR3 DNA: TGTGCCAGTAGCTATAGACTAGCGGGAGTCAATGAGCAGTTCTTC
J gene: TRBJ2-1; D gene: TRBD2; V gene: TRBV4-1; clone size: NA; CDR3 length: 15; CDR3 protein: CASSQEPGGIGEQFF; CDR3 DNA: TGCGCCAGCAGCCAAGAACCGGGAGGGATTGGCGAGCAGTTCTTC
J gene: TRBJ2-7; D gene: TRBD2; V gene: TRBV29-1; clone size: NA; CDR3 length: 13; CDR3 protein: CSGRLAGRGEQYF; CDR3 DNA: TGCAGCGGAAGGCTAGCGGGGAGGGGCGAGCAGTACTTC
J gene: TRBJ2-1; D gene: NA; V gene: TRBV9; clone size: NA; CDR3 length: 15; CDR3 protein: CASSVGDFSGNEQFF; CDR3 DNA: TGTGCCAGCAGCGTGGGGGATTTTAGCGGCAATGAGCAGTTCTTC
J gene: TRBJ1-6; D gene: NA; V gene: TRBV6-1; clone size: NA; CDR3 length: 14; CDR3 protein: CASSEVEGHSPLHF; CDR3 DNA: TGTGCCAGCAGTGAAGTGGAGGGGCATTCACCCCTCCACTTT
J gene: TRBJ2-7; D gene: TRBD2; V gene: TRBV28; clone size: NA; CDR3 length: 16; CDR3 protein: CASSSILAGGAYEQYF; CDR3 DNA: TGTGCCAGCAGTTCGATCCTGGCGGGAGGGGCCTACGAGCAGTACTTC
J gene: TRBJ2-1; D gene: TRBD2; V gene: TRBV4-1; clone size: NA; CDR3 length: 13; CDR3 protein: CASSQREGHEQFF; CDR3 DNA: TGCGCCAGCAGTCAGCGGGAGGGTCATGAGCAGTTCTTC
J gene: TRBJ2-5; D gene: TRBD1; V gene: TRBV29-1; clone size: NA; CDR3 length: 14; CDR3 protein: CSVQGTGEDETQYF; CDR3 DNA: TGCAGCGTTCAAGGGACAGGGGAAGATGAGACCCAGTACTTC
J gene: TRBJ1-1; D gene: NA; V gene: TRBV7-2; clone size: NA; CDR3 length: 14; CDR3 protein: CASSRGGVNTEAFF; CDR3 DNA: TGTGCCAGCAGCCGAGGGGGGGTCAACACTGAAGCTTTCTTT
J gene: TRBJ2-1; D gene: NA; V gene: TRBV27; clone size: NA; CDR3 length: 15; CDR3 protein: CASSLSGNRANEQFF; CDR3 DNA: TGTGCCAGCAGTTTATCGGGGAACAGGGCCAATGAGCAGTTCTTC
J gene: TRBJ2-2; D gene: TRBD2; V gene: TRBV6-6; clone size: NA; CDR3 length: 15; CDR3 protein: CASSSHTSGGGELFF; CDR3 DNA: TGTGCCAGCAGTTCCCACACTAGCGGCGGAGGGGAGCTGTTTTTT
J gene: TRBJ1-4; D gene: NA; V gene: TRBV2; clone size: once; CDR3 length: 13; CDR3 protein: CASNYTVLEKLFF; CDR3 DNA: TGTGCCAGCAATTATACGGTGTTGGAAAAACTGTTTTTT
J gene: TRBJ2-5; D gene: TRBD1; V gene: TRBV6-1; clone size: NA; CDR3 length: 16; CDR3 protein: CASSEAWTGRMETQYF; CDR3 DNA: TGTGCCAGCAGTGAAGCCTGGACAGGGCGTATGGAGACCCAGTACTTC
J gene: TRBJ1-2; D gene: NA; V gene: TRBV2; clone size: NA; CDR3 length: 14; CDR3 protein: CASRTGTRNGGYTF; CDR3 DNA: TGTGCCAGCAGGACCGGGACAAGGAATGGTGGCTACACCTTC
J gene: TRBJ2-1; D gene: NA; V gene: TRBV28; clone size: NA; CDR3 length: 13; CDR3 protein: CASSLRQSNEQFF; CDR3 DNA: TGTGCCAGCAGTTTGCGACAGTCCAATGAGCAGTTCTTC
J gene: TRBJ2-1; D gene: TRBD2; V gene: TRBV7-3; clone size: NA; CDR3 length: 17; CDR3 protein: CASSLMGSGSSYNEQFF; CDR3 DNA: TGTGCCAGCAGCTTAATGGGTAGCGGGAGCTCCTACAATGAGCAGTTCTTC
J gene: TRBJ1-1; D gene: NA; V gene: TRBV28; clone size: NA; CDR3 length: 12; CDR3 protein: CASSFSGAEAFF; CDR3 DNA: TGTGCCAGCAGTTTTTCGGGAGCCGAAGCTTTCTTT
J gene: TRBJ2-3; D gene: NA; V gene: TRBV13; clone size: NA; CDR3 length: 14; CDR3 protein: CASSPGGRTDTQYF; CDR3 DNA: TGTGCCAGCAGCCCAGGGGGGCGCACAGATACGCAGTATTTT
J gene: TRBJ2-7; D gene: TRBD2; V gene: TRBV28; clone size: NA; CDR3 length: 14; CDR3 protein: CASSLGGLAGGCHF; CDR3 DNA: TGTGCCAGCAGTCTAGGGGGACTAGCGGGAGGGTGTCACTTC
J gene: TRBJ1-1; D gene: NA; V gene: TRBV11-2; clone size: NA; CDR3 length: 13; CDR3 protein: CASSLVSGTEAFF; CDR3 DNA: TGTGCCAGCAGCTTAGTTTCAGGCACTGAAGCTTTCTTT
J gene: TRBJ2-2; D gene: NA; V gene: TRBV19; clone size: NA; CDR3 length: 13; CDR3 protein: CATRDTGSGELFF; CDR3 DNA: TGTGCCACTCGGGACACTGGGTCCGGGGAGCTGTTTTTT
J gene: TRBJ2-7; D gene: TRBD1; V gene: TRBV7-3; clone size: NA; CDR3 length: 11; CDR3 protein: CASSAGGEQYF; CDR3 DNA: TGTGCCAGCAGCGCAGGGGGCGAGCAGTACTTC
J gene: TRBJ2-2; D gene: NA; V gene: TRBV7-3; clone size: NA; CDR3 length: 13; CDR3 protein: CASSLDHGFELFF; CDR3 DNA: TGTGCCAGCAGCCTAGATCATGGATTTGAGCTGTTTTTT
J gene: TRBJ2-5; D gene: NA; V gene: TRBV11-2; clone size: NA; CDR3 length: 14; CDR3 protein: CASSLSGVPETQYF; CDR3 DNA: TGTGCCAGCAGCTTATCGGGGGTCCCAGAGACCCAGTACTTC
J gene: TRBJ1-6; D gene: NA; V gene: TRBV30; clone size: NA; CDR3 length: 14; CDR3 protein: CAWRAVLYNSPLHF; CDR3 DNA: TGTGCCTGGAGGGCCGTGCTCTATAATTCACCCCTCCACTTT
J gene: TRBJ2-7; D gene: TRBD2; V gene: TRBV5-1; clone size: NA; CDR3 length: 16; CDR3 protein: CASSLGTSGAPYEQYF; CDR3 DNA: TGCGCCAGCAGCTTGGGGACTAGCGGGGCCCCCTACGAGCAGTACTTC
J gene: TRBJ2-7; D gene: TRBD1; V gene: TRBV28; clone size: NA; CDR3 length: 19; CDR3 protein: CASSLFPRSRGTGGYEQYF; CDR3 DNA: TGTGCCAGCAGTTTATTCCCTAGGTCTCGTGGGACAGGGGGCTACGAGCAGTACTTC
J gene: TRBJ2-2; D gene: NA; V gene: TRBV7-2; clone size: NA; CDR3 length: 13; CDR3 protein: CASSFTSPGELFF; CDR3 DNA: TGTGCCAGCAGCTTTACTAGCCCCGGGGAGCTGTTTTTT
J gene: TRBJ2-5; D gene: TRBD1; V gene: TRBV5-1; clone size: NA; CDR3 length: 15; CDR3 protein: CASSLEQGEYRKQYF; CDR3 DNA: TGCGCCAGCAGCTTGGAGCAGGGGGAATATAGGAAGCAGTACTTC
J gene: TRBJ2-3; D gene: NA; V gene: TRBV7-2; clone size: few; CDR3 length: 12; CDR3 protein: CASSSRTDTQYF; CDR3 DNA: TGTGCCAGCAGCTCTCGTACAGATACGCAGTATTTT
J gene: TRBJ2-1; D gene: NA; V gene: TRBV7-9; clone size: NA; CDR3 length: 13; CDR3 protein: CASRPDSVHEQFF; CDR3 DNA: TGTGCCAGCAGACCCGACAGTGTCCATGAGCAGTTCTTC
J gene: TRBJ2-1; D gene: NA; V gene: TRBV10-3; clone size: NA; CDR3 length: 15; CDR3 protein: CAIRGDRGGYNEQFF; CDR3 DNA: TGTGCCATCAGGGGGGACCGAGGGGGCTACAATGAGCAGTTCTTC
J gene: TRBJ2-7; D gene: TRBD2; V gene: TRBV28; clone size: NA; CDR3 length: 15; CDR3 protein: CASSLEAGASYEQYF; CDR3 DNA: TGTGCCAGCAGTTTGGAAGCGGGAGCTTCCTACGAGCAGTACTTC
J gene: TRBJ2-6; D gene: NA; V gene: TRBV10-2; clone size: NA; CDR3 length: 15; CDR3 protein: CASSDTGSGANGLTF; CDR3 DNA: TGCGCCAGCAGTGACACAGGGTCCGGGGCCAACGGCCTGACTTTC
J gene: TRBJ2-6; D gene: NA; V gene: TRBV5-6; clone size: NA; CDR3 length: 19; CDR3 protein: CASSFRSQGLGSGANVLTF; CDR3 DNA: TGTGCCAGCAGCTTTAGGTCACAGGGATTAGGCTCTGGGGCCAACGTCCTGACTTTC
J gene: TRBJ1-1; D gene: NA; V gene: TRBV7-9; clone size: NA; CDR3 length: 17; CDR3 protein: CASSPTEVWGLNTEAFF; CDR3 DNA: TGTGCCAGCAGCCCAACTGAGGTCTGGGGCTTGAACACTGAAGCTTTCTTT
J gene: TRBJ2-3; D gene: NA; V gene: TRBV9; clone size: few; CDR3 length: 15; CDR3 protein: CASSVGLTFTDTQYF; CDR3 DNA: TGTGCCAGCAGCGTTGGCCTTACGTTCACAGATACGCAGTATTTT